A single sample gave rise to the 30 T cell receptor beta chains below, sequenced in a study of CD4+ T cells in melanoma. Sequencing was performed with immunoSEQ multiplex PCR; in TCRdb, only in-frame clones are kept and a portion is missing. The table records 55,000 or so clones, about 72% of them present only once. Sequencing used tumor tissue. The source is a human donor with melanoma.

This clone was seen a handful of times. This chain uses TRBV7-9 with TRBJ2-5, with 10 bases that match TRBD2. The CDR3 loop spans 16 amino acids. Trimming removed 6 bases from V and 5 bases from J; junction bases left unmatched: 12. Per the germline V gene, CDR1 is SEHNR and CDR2 is FQNEAQ (reference sequence). In nucleotides, the CDR3 is TGTGCCAGCAGTCGGGGAGCGGGGGGGCGGCGGGAGACCCAGTACTTC. Its protein product is CASSRGAGGRRETQYF. The variable domain in full, with the rest retrieved from reference TRBV7-9 and TRBJ2-5, is DTGVSQNPRHKITKRGQNVTFRCDPISEHNRLYWYRQTLGQGPEFLTYFQNEAQLEKSRLLSDRFSAERPKGSFSTLEIQRTEQGDSAMYLCASSRGAGGRRETQYFGPGTRLLVL.

This clone was seen a few times. The chain couples TRBV28 to TRBJ1-1; 7 bases fit TRBD1. The CDR3 has 16 amino acids. Germline assignment: CDR1 MDHEN and CDR2 SYDVKM. Trimming took 5 bases from V and 1 from J; bases not matched to a gene: 10. The CDR3 loop reads CASSPRQGKTNTEAFF. Written as DNA, the CDR3 is TGTGCCAGCAGTCCAAGACAGGGAAAAACGAACACTGAAGCTTTCTTT.

The gene calls are TRBV5-1 and TRBJ2-5; D is perhaps TRBD1 or TRBD2 (5 bases each). V dropped 0 bases and J dropped 11 bases, with 14 bases sitting between them. The CDR3 runs 13 residues. Germline V lookup: CDR1 SGHRS, CDR2 YFSETQ. Here the CDR3 DNA reads TGCGCCAGCAGCTTGGGTCAGGGATGGGAGCAGTACTTC. Its protein product is CASSLGQGWEQYF.

This chain uses TRBV6-6 with TRBJ1-2; D gene ambiguous. CDR3 length equals 14 residues. The germline CDR1 and CDR2 sequences are MNHNY and SVGAGI (reference sequence). Trimming shortened V by 2 bases and J by 1 base, and 8 bases separated the two germline ends. CDR3 amino acids: CASSYAGSNYGYTF. In DNA form, the CDR3 reads TGTGCCAGCAGTTACGCTGGCAGTAACTATGGCTACACCTTC.

The chain uses TRBV18 and TRBJ1-3; TRBD1 agrees at 8 bases. The CDR3 consists of 15 residues. Germline CDR1 KGHSH, CDR2 LQKENI. With V trimmed by 6 bases and J by 2 bases, 6 bases remained unmatched. The CDR3 loop reads CASSPEGQAGNTIYF. CDR3 DNA sequence: TGTGCCAGCTCCCCGGAGGGACAGGCTGGAAACACCATATATTTT.

V and J are TRBV7-3 and TRBJ1-4; D not resolved. CDR1 is SGHTA and CDR2 is FQGTGA in the germline V gene. This CDR3 spans 15 amino acids. Trimming took 6 bases from V and 0 from J, leaving 11 bases between them. DNA for the CDR3: TGTGCCAGCAGTGGGTTTGCCGCAACTAATGAAAAACTGTTTTTT. Encoded protein: CASSGFAATNEKLFF.

The gene calls are TRBV4-1 and TRBJ2-7, with D perhaps TRBD1 or TRBD2 (5 bases each). Between the trimmed V and J ends, which lost 2 bases and 6 bases, there was a span of 14 bases. The CDR3 consists of 14 residues. Per the germline V gene, CDR1 is MGHRA and CDR2 is YSYEKL. DNA of the CDR3: TGCGCCAGCAGCCAATCCTCCGGGACGAGCGAGCAGTACTTC. Its translation is CASSQSSGTSEQYF.

The chain employs TRBV5-1 and TRBJ1-2; TRBD1 aligns across 7 bases. CDR1 and CDR2 from the germline V gene are SGHRS and YFSETQ. This CDR3 has 16 residues. Trimming removed 4 bases from V and 6 bases from J; junction bases left unmatched: 15. CDR3 sequence: CASSASQAAQGDGYTF. CDR3 DNA: TGCGCCAGCAGCGCCTCCCAGGCCGCGCAGGGGGATGGCTACACCTTC.

V gene TRBV19 combines with J gene TRBJ1-1; no clear D gene. V was clipped by 1 base and J by 0 bases, with 12 bases between them. Germline V gene sequence: CDR1 LNHDA, CDR2 SQIVND (reference sequence). The CDR3 extends over 16 amino acids. CDR3 in DNA: TGTGCCAGTAGTATAGGCCCCGGGGTTATGAACACTGAAGCTTTCTTT. Protein: CASSIGPGVMNTEAFF.

The rearrangement links TRBV11-3 to TRBJ1-4, with TRBD1 identical over 8 bases. Germline CDR1 SGHNT, CDR2 YENEEA. This CDR3 is 14 amino acids long. V shed 5 bases, J shed 6 bases, and the junction held 5 bases outside the gene matches. The CDR3 DNA sequence: TGTGCCAGCAGCAGACAGGGGCTCGATGAAAAACTGTTTTTT. This codes for CASSRQGLDEKLFF. Supplemented by reference TRBV11-3 and TRBJ1-4, the full variable domain reads EAGVVQSPRYKIIEKKQPVAFWCNPISGHNTLYWYLQNLGQGPELLIRYENEEAVDDSQLPKDRFSAERLKGVDSTLKIQPAELGDSAVYLCASSRQGLDEKLFFGSGTQLSVL.

CDR3 residues: CASSPPLHF. In nucleotides, the CDR3 is TGTGCCAGCAGTCCACCCCTCCACTTT. The chain recombines TRBV28 with TRBJ1-6, with D unclear. The CDR3 length is 9 residues. The germline gives CDR1 MDHEN, CDR2 SYDVKM. Deletions cut 5 bases from V and 11 bases from J, with 1 base between. Supplemented by reference TRBV28 and TRBJ1-6, the full variable domain reads DVKVTQSSRYLVKRTGEKVFLECVQDMDHENMFWYRQDPGLGLRLIYFSYDVKMKEKGDIPEGYSVSREKKERFSLILESASTNQTSMYLCASSPPLHFGNGTRLTVT.

On this clone: At one boundary the junction diverges from the germline segment, which might be a read error. V is TRBV7-7 and J is TRBJ2-2; no reliable D call. The CDR3 loop spans 13 amino acids. Germline CDR1 reads SSHAT; CDR2 reads FNYEAQ (reference sequence). CDR3 sequence: CASSLGYTGELFF. The DNA for the CDR3 is TGTGCTAGCAGCTTAGGGTACACCGGGGAGCTGTTTTTT.

The genes are TRBV28 and TRBJ2-3, with TRBD2 as a possible D gene (5 bases). CDR3 length equals 15 residues. Trimming cost V 6 bases and J 1 base, with 14 bases left between them. The germline V gene encodes CDR1 MDHEN and CDR2 SYDVKM. The CDR3 DNA reads TGTGCCAGCAGCCCTAGAGGGCGGGGCACAGATACGCAGTATTTT. This gives the protein CASSPRGRGTDTQYF.

V and J are TRBV5-5 and TRBJ1-1; no definite D call. V lost 1 base, J lost 0 bases, and 13 bases lay in between. In germline, CDR1 is SGHKS, CDR2 YYEKEE (reference sequence). The CDR3 spans 16 residues. The CDR3 DNA is TGTGCCAGCAGCTTGTCTGGCAGCAGCATGAACACTGAAGCTTTCTTT. Translated, it gives CASSLSGSSMNTEAFF. Using reference TRBV5-5 and TRBJ1-1 for the parts outside the CDR3, the full variable domain is DAGVTQSPTHLIKTRGQQVTLRCSPISGHKSVSWYQQVLGQGPQFIFQYYEKEERGRGNFPDRFSARQFPNYSSELNVNALLLGDSALYLCASSLSGSSMNTEAFFGQGTRLTVV.

This clone has only one observation. The chain is built from TRBV5-6 and TRBJ1-1, with unresolved D. The CDR3 length is 15 residues. CDR1 and CDR2 (germline): SGHDT, YYEEEE. V was pared by 2 bases and J by 4 bases, with 15 bases between. CDR3 sequence: CASSLAPGGGTEAFF. CDR3 bases: TGTGCCAGCAGCTTAGCGCCGGGTGGTGGCACTGAAGCTTTCTTT.

This chain uses TRBV7-9 with TRBJ2-7, with D perhaps TRBD1 (5 bases). Germline lookup yields CDR1 SEHNR and CDR2 FQNEAQ (reference sequence). The CDR3 has 13 residues. The V and J ends lost 5 bases and 3 bases respectively, with 11 bases between them. CDR3 amino acids: CASSRGQDYEQYF. The CDR3 DNA reads as TGTGCCAGCAGCCGCGGACAAGACTACGAGCAGTACTTC. The variable domain in full, completed from reference TRBV7-9 and TRBJ2-7, reads DTGVSQNPRHKITKRGQNVTFRCDPISEHNRLYWYRQTLGQGPEFLTYFQNEAQLEKSRLLSDRFSAERPKGSFSTLEIQRTEQGDSAMYLCASSRGQDYEQYFGPGTRLTVT.

The DNA of the CDR3 is TGTGCCAGCAGTCACGAACCAGGGACAGTGCTGTATGGCTACACCTTC. This encodes CASSHEPGTVLYGYTF. This sequence joins TRBV27 and TRBJ1-2; TRBD1 agrees at 7 bases. The length of the CDR3 is 16 residues. Germline V CDR1 and CDR2: MNHEY, SMNVEV (reference sequence). Trimming took 5 bases from V and 5 from J; bases not matched to a gene: 14.

This chain uses TRBV4-2 with TRBJ1-2; tentatively, D is TRBD1 (5 bases). The V end was cut by 0 bases, the J end by 4 bases, with 15 bases between. Germline-derived CDR1 and CDR2 are LGHNA and YNFKEQ. The CDR3 spans 16 residues. CDR3 sequence reads: CASSQEGQAGPYGYTF. As DNA, the CDR3 is TGTGCCAGCAGCCAAGAGGGGCAAGCGGGACCCTATGGCTACACCTTC.

The V gene is TRBV5-6, the J gene TRBJ1-2; 8 bases match TRBD1. The CDR3 loop spans 14 amino acids. V dropped 6 bases and J dropped 2; count of bases not matched to a gene: 6. CDR1 SGHDT and CDR2 YYEEEE come from the germline V gene. This CDR3 is CASNPYRGNYGYTF. CDR3 bases: TGTGCCAGCAACCCGTACAGGGGGAACTATGGCTACACCTTC.

In its sample, this clone was seen a few times. CDR3 sequence reads: CASSPGTTPYNEQFF. DNA of the CDR3: TGTGCCAGTAGCCCCGGGACTACGCCATACAATGAGCAGTTCTTC. J is TRBJ2-1 and V is TRBV19; 7 nucleotides align to TRBD2. CDR1 and CDR2 from the germline V gene are LNHDA and SQIVND (reference sequence). V shed 6 bases, J shed 4 bases, and the junction held 9 bases outside the gene matches. The CDR3 spans 15 residues.

The chain uses TRBV7-9 and TRBJ1-2, with 8 bases aligning to TRBD1. The CDR3 is made up of 15 amino acids. CDR1 is SEHNR and CDR2 is FQNEAQ in the germline V gene (reference sequence). J gave up 6 bases and V 5 bases, and 11 bases lay outside the gene matches. Written as DNA, the CDR3 is TGTGCCAGCAGCCAGTACCCGGACAGGGTAGATGGCTACACCTTC. This gives the protein CASSQYPDRVDGYTF.

This sequence joins TRBV27 and TRBJ2-4, with 8 bases lining up with TRBD1. In germline, CDR1 is MNHEY, CDR2 SMNVEV (reference sequence). V lost 6 bases to trimming and J lost 1 base; unmatched junction nucleotides: 2. This CDR3 has 14 amino acids. Here the CDR3 reads CASRDRGAKNIQYF. Here the CDR3 DNA reads TGTGCCAGCAGAGACAGGGGCGCCAAAAACATTCAGTACTTC.

The chain combines TRBV25-1 with TRBJ2-5; D is uncertain. Germline lookup yields CDR1 MGHDK and CDR2 SYGVNS. The V end lost 2 bases, the J end lost 5 bases, and 9 bases lay between the germline ends. The CDR3 consists of 13 residues. CDR3 sequence reads: CASSESGVETQYF. The CDR3, as DNA: TGTGCCAGCAGTGAAAGTGGAGTGGAGACCCAGTACTTC.

The rearrangement links TRBV6-5 to TRBJ1-2; D is possibly TRBD1 (5 bases). V dropped 2 bases and J dropped 4 bases, with 8 bases sitting between them. CDR3 length equals 13 residues. CDR1 is MNHEY, CDR2 SVGAGI, per germline. The CDR3 loop reads CASSYRQSYGYTF. The CDR3, as DNA: TGTGCCAGCAGTTACCGACAGAGCTATGGCTACACCTTC.

The chain is built from TRBV18 and TRBJ2-1; a possible D gene is TRBD2 (6 bases). V gave up 0 bases and J gave up 6 bases, with 12 bases separating them. This CDR3 has 15 residues. Germline values: CDR1 KGHSH, CDR2 LQKENI. The chain's CDR3 is CASSPPGTPFNEQFF. The CDR3 region has the DNA TGTGCCAGCTCACCACCCGGGACTCCGTTCAATGAGCAGTTCTTC.

The chain recombines TRBV19 with TRBJ1-5; no firm D call. V was trimmed by 3 bases and J by 1 base, leaving 10 bases between them. The CDR3 consists of 15 residues. Germline V lookup: CDR1 LNHDA, CDR2 SQIVND (reference sequence). The CDR3 region has the DNA TGTGCCAGTAGTATCGCAGTCGGGAGCAATCAGCCCCAGCATTTT. Translation gives CASSIAVGSNQPQHF.

This rearrangement joins TRBV6-5 to TRBJ2-3; TRBD1 is a possible D gene (6 bases). The CDR3 sequence is 14 residues long. In germline, CDR1 is MNHEY, CDR2 SVGAGI. Trimming stripped 6 bases from V and 6 bases from J, with 16 bases between. For the CDR3, the DNA is TGTGCCAGCAGCCCAATTTACAGGGCCGATACGCAGTATTTT. Encoded protein: CASSPIYRADTQYF.

This clone has a single count. This chain links TRBV19 with TRBJ2-5, with unresolved D. Germline CDR1 reads LNHDA; CDR2 reads SQIVND (reference sequence). The V gene lost 3 bases and the J gene lost 5 bases, with 7 bases spanning the gap. The CDR3 runs 12 residues. The CDR3 loop is CASSMGLETQYF. The CDR3 DNA reads as TGTGCCAGTAGTATGGGGTTGGAGACCCAGTACTTC. Looking up the rest from reference TRBV19 and TRBJ2-5 gives the full variable domain: DGGITQSPKYLFRKEGQNVTLSCEQNLNHDAMYWYRQDPGQGLRLIYYSQIVNDFQKGDIAEGYSVSREKKESFPLTVTSAQKNPTAFYLCASSMGLETQYFGPGTRLLVL.

This clone appeared a few times. The V call is TRBV13, the J call TRBJ2-1, with 10 positions matching TRBD2. The CDR3 covers 16 residues. From germline, CDR1 is PRHDT and CDR2 FYEKMQ (reference sequence). The trim removed 6 bases at V and 5 bases at J, leaving 10 bases unmatched. CDR3 sequence: CASSFLGLAEDNEQFF. CDR3 coding DNA: TGTGCCAGCAGTTTCCTAGGACTAGCGGAGGACAATGAGCAGTTCTTC.

This chain links TRBV15 with TRBJ1-2; D is unresolved. The CDR3 extends over 15 amino acids. V lost 1 base and J lost 1, with 10 bases in between. Germline assignment: CDR1 LNHNV and CDR2 YYDKDF (reference sequence). The CDR3 is CATSRGGLDNYGYTF. The DNA of the CDR3 is TGTGCCACCAGCAGAGGCGGTTTGGATAACTATGGCTACACCTTC.